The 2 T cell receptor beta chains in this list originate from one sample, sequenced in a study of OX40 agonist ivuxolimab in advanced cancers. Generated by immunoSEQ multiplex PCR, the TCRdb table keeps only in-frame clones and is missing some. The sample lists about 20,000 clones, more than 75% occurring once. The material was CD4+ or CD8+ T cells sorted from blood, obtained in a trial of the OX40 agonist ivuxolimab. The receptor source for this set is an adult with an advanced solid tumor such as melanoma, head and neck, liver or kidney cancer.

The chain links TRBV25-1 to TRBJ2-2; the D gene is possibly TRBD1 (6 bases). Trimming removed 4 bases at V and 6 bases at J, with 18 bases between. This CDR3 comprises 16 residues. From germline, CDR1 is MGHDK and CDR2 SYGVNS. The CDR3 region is CASSGDTGLEPGELFF. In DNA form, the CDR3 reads TGTGCCAGCAGTGGAGATACAGGGTTAGAGCCCGGGGAGCTGTTTTTT.

CDR3 region: CASSLGSVIQETQYF. Here the CDR3 DNA reads TGTGCCAGCAGCTTGGGAAGTGTTATCCAAGAGACCCAGTACTTC. V gene TRBV5-4 combines with J gene TRBJ2-5; D is unresolved. Trimming cost V 0 bases and J 1 base, with 10 bases left between them. Germline lookup yields CDR1 SGHNT and CDR2 YYREEE (reference sequence). The CDR3 runs to 15 residues.